A selection of T cell receptor beta chains follows, all from one sample in a study of blood T cell repertoires in COVID-19. Sequencing was performed with immunoSEQ multiplex PCR; in TCRdb, only in-frame clones are kept and a portion is missing. Among some 160,000 clones listed, 80% were seen once. The sample consisted of peripheral blood. The receptor set was obtained from a man between 65 and 80 years old with active or convalescent COVID-19. Each CDR3 is given with its conserved first and last residue. The D gene is left open where the match is weak. Rows give clone size only sometimes, using once, few, many, or a class for an expanded clone.

>TRBJ2-3|TRBV19|.|TRBD1
CASSPGTGGSLGDTQYF
TGTGCCAGTAGTCCCGGGACAGGGGGCAGTTTAGGAGATACGCAGTATTTT
>TRBJ1-6|TRBV5-1|.|.
CASSLEVRSGNSPLHF
TGCGCCAGCAGCTTGGAAGTCCGGAGCGGTAATTCACCCCTCCACTTT
>TRBJ2-7|TRBV6-1|.|.
CASSEDGTAAYEQYF
TGTGCCAGCAGTGAAGATGGTACAGCGGCCTACGAGCAGTACTTC
>TRBJ1-2|TRBV7-2|few|TRBD1
CASSSLWTGIYGYTF
TGTGCCAGCAGCTCCCTCTGGACAGGAATCTATGGCTACACCTTC
>TRBJ1-4|TRBV9|.|TRBD1
CASSAGTGGGTNEKLFF
TGTGCCAGCAGCGCCGGGACAGGGGGAGGGACTAATGAAAAACTGTTTTTT
>TRBJ2-1|TRBV7-9|.|TRBD2
CASSLPFRLAGVTNEQFF
TGTGCCAGCAGCTTACCCTTTCGACTAGCGGGAGTAACCAATGAGCAGTTCTTC
>TRBJ1-5|TRBV5-1|.|.
CASSPGRGDQPQHF
TGCGCCAGCAGCCCCGGGAGAGGGGATCAGCCCCAGCATTTT
>TRBJ1-2|TRBV15|.|TRBD1
CATSRGDIGDSVRGGYTF
TGTGCCACCAGCAGAGGAGACATAGGGGACAGCGTAAGAGGGGGCTACACCTTC
>TRBJ2-7|TRBV25-1|.|TRBD2
CASSEWGGPKPYEQYF
TGTGCCAGCAGTGAATGGGGAGGGCCCAAGCCCTACGAGCAGTACTTC
>TRBJ1-2|TRBV15|.|.
CATSRGDYGYTF
TGTGCCACCAGCAGAGGCGACTATGGCTACACCTTC
>TRBJ1-1|TRBV19|.|.
CASSLEDTEAFF
TGTGCCAGTAGTTTGGAGGACACTGAAGCTTTCTTT
>TRBJ2-3|TRBV13|.|TRBD1
CASMSGQGKYTQYF
TGTGCCAGCATGTCAGGACAGGGAAAGTATACGCAGTATTTT
>TRBJ1-1|TRBV10-3|.|.
CAIGLQMNTEAFF
TGTGCCATCGGACTACAGATGAACACTGAAGCTTTCTTT
>TRBJ2-6|TRBV19|.|.
CASSSGHVSGANVLTF
TGTGCCAGTAGTTCAGGACATGTCTCTGGGGCCAACGTCCTGACTTTC
>TRBJ2-1|TRBV15|.|.
CATSTGGTDYNEQFF
TGTGCCACCAGCACCGGAGGGACGGATTACAATGAGCAGTTCTTC
>TRBJ2-2|TRBV5-6|.|.
CASSLVQGTNTGELFF
TGTGCCAGCAGCTTGGTGCAGGGGACGAACACCGGGGAGCTGTTTTTT
>TRBJ1-2|TRBV9|.|.
CASSVGTAYGYTF
TGTGCCAGCAGCGTAGGGACAGCCTATGGCTACACCTTC
>TRBJ1-2|TRBV7-7|.|TRBD1
CASSLITGDYGYTF
TGTGCCAGCAGCTTAATAACAGGGGACTATGGCTACACCTTC
>TRBJ2-3|TRBV14|.|.
CASSQILVTQYF
TGTGCCAGCAGCCAAATCCTCGTTACGCAGTATTTT
>TRBJ2-1|TRBV3-1/TRBV3-2|.|.
CASSHPQELSSYNEQFF
TGTGCCAGCAGCCACCCACAGGAGCTTAGCTCCTACAATGAGCAGTTCTTC
>TRBJ1-2|TRBV7-9|.|TRBD1
CASSQDRTGGYTF
TGTGCCAGCAGCCAGGACAGGACGGGAGGCTACACCTTC
>TRBJ1-1|TRBV15|.|TRBD1
CATSLVAGRGRLNTEAFF
TGTGCCACCAGCCTGGTAGCGGGCAGGGGGCGTTTGAACACTGAAGCTTTCTTT
>TRBJ2-3|TRBV5-1|.|TRBD2
CASSYPREGGGYQYF
TGCGCCAGCAGCTACCCTCGGGAGGGAGGAGGTTACCAGTATTTT
>TRBJ2-5|TRBV5-4|.|TRBD2
CASSLTSGSWQETQYF
TGTGCCAGCAGCTTGACTAGCGGGAGTTGGCAAGAGACCCAGTACTTC
>TRBJ1-2|TRBV5-1|.|.
CASSQQTGSNYGYTF
TGCGCCAGCAGCCAACAGACAGGTTCTAACTATGGCTACACCTTC
>TRBJ1-3|TRBV2|.|.
CASTGISGNTIYF
TGTGCCAGCACGGGTATCTCTGGAAACACCATATATTTT
>TRBJ2-7|TRBV10-3|.|TRBD1
CASRDRVGDKQYF
TGTGCCTCTCGGGACAGGGTTGGGGATAAGCAGTACTTC
>TRBJ2-3|TRBV27|.|TRBD1
CASPRRGQVRLDTQYF
TGTGCCAGCCCCCGACGGGGACAGGTTCGTCTAGATACGCAGTATTTT
>TRBJ2-7|TRBV18|once|TRBD2
CASSPRGARYEQYF
TGTGCCAGCTCACCGCGGGGGGCCCGCTACGAGCAGTACTTC
>TRBJ2-7|TRBV18|.|.
CASSTTEAYEQYF
TGTGCCAGCTCAACGACAGAGGCCTACGAGCAGTACTTC
>TRBJ1-2|TRBV29-1|few|.
CSVSWAGPSNYGYTF
TGCAGCGTTTCCTGGGCAGGCCCCTCTAACTATGGCTACACCTTC
>TRBJ2-2|TRBV10-3|few|TRBD1
CAISAGTGGNTGELFF
TGTGCCATCAGTGCGGGGACAGGGGGGAACACCGGGGAGCTGTTTTTT
>TRBJ1-1|TRBV7-2|.|TRBD1
CASSLGGGVNTEAFF
TGTGCCAGCAGCTTAGGAGGGGGCGTGAACACTGAAGCTTTCTTT
>TRBJ1-1|TRBV7-8|many|.
CASSFFAMAGSNTEAFF
TGTGCCAGCAGCTTTTTTGCTATGGCGGGCAGCAACACTGAAGCTTTCTTT
>TRBJ1-1|TRBV10-3|once|.
CAISARDTEAFF
TGTGCCATCAGTGCCAGGGACACTGAAGCTTTCTTT
>TRBJ1-1|TRBV7-3|.|.
CASSTLEGEAFF
TGTGCCAGCAGCACACTTGAGGGTGAAGCTTTCTTT
>TRBJ2-1|TRBV27|.|TRBD2
CASSRLPGLAGDNEQFF
TGTGCCAGCAGTCGACTCCCGGGACTAGCGGGGGATAATGAGCAGTTCTTC
>TRBJ2-4|TRBV7-8|.|TRBD1
CASSLARGQGAKNIQYF
TGTGCCAGCAGCTTAGCGCGGGGACAGGGGGCCAAAAACATTCAGTACTTC
>TRBJ2-5|TRBV2|.|.
CASSEQRGRTQYF
TGTGCCAGCAGTGAACAACGGGGTAGGACCCAGTACTTC
>TRBJ2-7|TRBV30|.|.
CAVRRSSYEQYF
TGTGCCGTGCGTCGGAGCTCCTACGAGCAGTACTTC
>TRBJ2-1|TRBV3-1/TRBV3-2|.|.
CASSNRDTIYNEQFF
TGTGCCAGCAGTAACCGGGACACAATCTACAATGAGCAGTTCTTC
>TRBJ1-6|TRBV4-2|once|.
CASSQDLGGGNSPLHF
TGTGCCAGCAGCCAAGATCTCGGGGGAGGGAATTCACCCCTCCACTTT
>TRBJ2-1|TRBV2|.|.
CASSGRSTSSYNEQFF
TGTGCCAGCAGTGGCCGCAGTACAAGCTCCTACAATGAGCAGTTCTTC
>TRBJ1-2|TRBV18|few|.
CASSPQGVGNYGYTF
TGTGCCAGCTCACCACAGGGGGTTGGAAACTATGGCTACACCTTC
>TRBJ2-3|TRBV2|.|.
CASSELLNTDTQYF
TGTGCCAGCAGTGAACTACTAAACACAGATACGCAGTATTTT
>TRBJ2-3|TRBV6-2/TRBV6-3|.|TRBD2
CASSYSGRASDTQYF
TGTGCCAGCAGTTATAGCGGGAGGGCCTCAGATACGCAGTATTTT
>TRBJ1-2|TRBV7-8|.|.
CASSADSWNGYTF
TGTGCCAGCAGCGCAGACAGCTGGAATGGCTACACCTTC
>TRBJ2-3|TRBV30|few|.
CAWSVDTRDTQYF
TGTGCCTGGAGTGTAGACACCAGAGATACGCAGTATTTT